The next 7 T cell receptor beta chains were all read from a single sample in a study of T cell repertoires in cytomegalovirus infection. Their specific antigens are unknown. TCRdb independently ran MiXCR on the reads; one entry per CDR3 protein. The sample lists about 900,000 distinct CDR3 sequences; approximately 30% were seen once. The specimen comprised cultured CD8+ T cells from PBMCs, sampled from culture after CMV antigen stimulation. Receptor source: a human donor in good health (CMV status not recorded). Some clones in this sample may be carry-over from other donors' samples.

J is TRBJ2-5 and V is TRBV6-6; D is perhaps TRBD1 (5 bases). Looked up from germline, CDR1 is MNHNY and CDR2 is SVGAGI (reference sequence). This CDR3 is built from 14 residues. Trimming stripped 5 bases from V and 1 base from J, with 11 bases between. CDR3: CASSHTGFQETQYF. The CDR3 nucleotides read TGTGCCAGCAGTCACACAGGCTTCCAAGAGACCCAGTACTTC.

Concerning this clonotype: One junction end disagrees with the germline gene, perhaps due to a read error. The J gene is TRBJ1-2, the V gene TRBV27, with D possibly TRBD1 on 6 matching bases. This CDR3 is 18 amino acids long. Germline V gives CDR1 MNHEY, CDR2 SMNVEV (reference sequence). The CDR3 DNA sequence: TGTGTCAGCAGTTTCCAGTCCCCACCCGGACAGTTTAATTATGGCTACACCTTC. Translated, it gives CVSSFQSPPGQFNYGYTF.

This clonotype was seen only a few times. The junction differs from germline at one of its ends, possibly a read error. The J gene is TRBJ2-7, the V gene TRBV12-3 or TRBV12-4; D possibly matches TRBD1 or TRBD2 (6 bases each). This CDR3 comprises 14 residues. CDR3 coding DNA: TGTGCCAGCAGCTTAGGGGGGCTCGTCTACGAGCAGTACTTC. Its protein product is CASSLGGLVYEQYF.

This clonotype has a handful of counts. This chain links TRBV24-1 with TRBJ2-4; D uncertain. V gave up 5 bases and J gave up 0 bases, with 10 bases separating them. There are 15 residues in the CDR3. In germline, CDR1 is KGHDR, CDR2 SFDVKD. In DNA, the CDR3 is TGTGCCACCAGTGCCCAATCAGAAGCCAAAAACATTCAGTACTTC. This encodes CATSAQSEAKNIQYF.

Here the CDR3 reads CASTDSGSGNQPQHF. Written as DNA, the CDR3 is TGTGCCAGCACCGACTCGGGTTCCGGCAATCAGCCCCAGCATTTT. V gene TRBV6-2 or TRBV6-3 combines with J gene TRBJ1-5; the D is unclear. CDR1 and CDR2 (germline): MNHEY, SVGEGT. The CDR3 spans 15 residues. Trimming left V 7 bases short and J 2 bases short, with 15 bases between.

The chain is built from TRBV6-5 and TRBJ2-1; tentatively, D is TRBD1 (5 bases). V gave up 5 bases and J gave up 4 bases, with 15 bases separating them. The CDR3 loop spans 15 amino acids. CDR1 MNHEY and CDR2 SVGAGI come from the germline V gene. The CDR3 here is CASSPDWAGYNEQFF. CDR3 DNA sequence: TGTGCCAGCAGTCCCGATTGGGCAGGGTACAATGAGCAGTTCTTC.

The chain joins TRBV5-8 to TRBJ2-3; D not certain. Trimming removed 0 bases from V and 2 bases from J, with 13 bases in between. This CDR3 is built from 16 residues. The germline V gene has CDR1 SGHTS and CDR2 YDEGEE. The CDR3 loop reads CASSLASRPPTDTQYF. In DNA form, the CDR3 reads TGTGCCAGCAGCTTGGCCTCGCGGCCCCCCACAGATACGCAGTATTTT.